The clone carrying this T cell receptor beta chain was observed a single time. In the original processing: Researchers report that nucleated cell counts were estimated from reference gene primer amplification. TCRdb's copy holds only in-frame clones and misses some; the assay was immunoSEQ multiplex PCR. The V and J calls and clone size come from that table; D and trimming were worked out from the DNA. The data show some 120,000 clones, about 77% seen once. The data were taken from a study of blood T cell repertoires in COVID-19. Across the whole study: Sites in the United States, Italy and Spain provided acute and convalescent COVID-19 samples. Sample material is recorded as cDNA or gDNA derived from T cells, B-cell-depleted T cells, or PBMCs.

The CDR3 is 13 amino acids. Trimming removed 3 bases at V and 2 bases at J, with 4 bases between. Germline V gives CDR1 SGHAT, CDR2 FQDESV (reference sequence). The V and J genes are TRBV11-1 and TRBJ2-2, with D unclear. The TCR was taken from a man of 80 years or more with acute or convalescent COVID-19. Sample: peripheral blood. DNA for the CDR3: TGTGCCAGCAGCTTTCTAAACACCGGGGAGCTGTTTTTT. Its translation: CASSFLNTGELFF.